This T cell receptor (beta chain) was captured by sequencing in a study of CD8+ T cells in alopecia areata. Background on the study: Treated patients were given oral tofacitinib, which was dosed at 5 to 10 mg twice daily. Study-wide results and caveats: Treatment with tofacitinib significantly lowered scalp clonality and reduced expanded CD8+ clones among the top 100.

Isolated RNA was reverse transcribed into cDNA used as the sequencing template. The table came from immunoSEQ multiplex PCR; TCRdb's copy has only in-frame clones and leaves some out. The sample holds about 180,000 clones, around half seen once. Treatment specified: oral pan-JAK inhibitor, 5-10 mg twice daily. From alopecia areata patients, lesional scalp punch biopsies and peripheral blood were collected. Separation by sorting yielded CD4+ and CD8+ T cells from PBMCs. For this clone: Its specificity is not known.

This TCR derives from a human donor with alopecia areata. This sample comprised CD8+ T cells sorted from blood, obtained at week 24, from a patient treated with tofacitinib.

CDR3 sequence reads: CASSFGGAKETQYF. The CDR3 DNA reads as TGTGCCAGCAGCTTTGGGGGGGCCAAGGAGACCCAGTACTTC. V and J are TRBV5-6 and TRBJ2-5; tentative D call: TRBD2 (7 bases). The V gene lost 2 bases and the J gene lost 5 bases, with 13 bases spanning the gap. CDR3 length: 14 amino acids. Germline loops: CDR1 SGHDT, CDR2 YYEEEE.